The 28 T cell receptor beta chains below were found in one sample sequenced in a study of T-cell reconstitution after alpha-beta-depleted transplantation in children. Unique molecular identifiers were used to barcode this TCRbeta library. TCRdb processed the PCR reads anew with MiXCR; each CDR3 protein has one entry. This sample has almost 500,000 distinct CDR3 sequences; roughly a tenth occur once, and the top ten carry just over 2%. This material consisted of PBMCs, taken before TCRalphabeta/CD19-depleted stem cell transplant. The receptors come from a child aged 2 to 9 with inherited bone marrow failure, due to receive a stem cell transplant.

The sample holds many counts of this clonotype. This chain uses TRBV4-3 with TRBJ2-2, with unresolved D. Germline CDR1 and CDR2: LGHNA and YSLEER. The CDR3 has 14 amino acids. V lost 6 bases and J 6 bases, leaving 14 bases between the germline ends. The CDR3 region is CASRSRWRSGELFF. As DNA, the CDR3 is TGCGCCAGCAGGTCGCGGTGGCGGTCCGGGGAGCTGTTTTTT.

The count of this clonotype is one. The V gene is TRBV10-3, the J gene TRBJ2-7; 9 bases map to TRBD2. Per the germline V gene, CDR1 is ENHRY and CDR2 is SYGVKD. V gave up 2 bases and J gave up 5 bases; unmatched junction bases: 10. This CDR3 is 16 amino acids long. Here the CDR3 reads CAISEGVSGGSHEQYF. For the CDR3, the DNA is TGTGCCATCAGTGAGGGGGTTAGCGGGGGATCCCACGAGCAGTACTTC.

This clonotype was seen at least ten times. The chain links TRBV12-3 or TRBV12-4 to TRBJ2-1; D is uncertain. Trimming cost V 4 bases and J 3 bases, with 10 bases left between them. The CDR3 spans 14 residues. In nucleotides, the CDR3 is TGTGCCAGCAGTTCAGTCATACACTACAATGAGCAGTTCTTC. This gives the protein CASSSVIHYNEQFF.

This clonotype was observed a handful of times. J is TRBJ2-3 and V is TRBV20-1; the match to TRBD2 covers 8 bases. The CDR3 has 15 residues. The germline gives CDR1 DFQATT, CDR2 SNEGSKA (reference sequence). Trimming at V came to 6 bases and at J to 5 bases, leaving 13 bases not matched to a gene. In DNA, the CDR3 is TGCAGTGCCATTATCTTTAGCGGGACCGGAGATACGCAGTATTTT. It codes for CSAIIFSGTGDTQYF.

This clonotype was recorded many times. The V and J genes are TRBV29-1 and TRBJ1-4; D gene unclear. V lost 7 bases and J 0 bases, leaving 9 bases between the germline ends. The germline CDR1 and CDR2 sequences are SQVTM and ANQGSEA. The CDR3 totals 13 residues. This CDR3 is CSATIATNEKLFF. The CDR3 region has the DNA TGCAGCGCCACGATTGCAACTAATGAAAAACTGTTTTTT.

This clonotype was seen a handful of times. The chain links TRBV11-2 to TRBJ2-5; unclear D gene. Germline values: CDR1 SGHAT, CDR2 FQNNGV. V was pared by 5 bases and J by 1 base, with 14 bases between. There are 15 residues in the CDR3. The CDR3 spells CASSQPRGTQETQYF. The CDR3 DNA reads TGTGCCAGCAGCCAACCAAGAGGAACCCAAGAGACCCAGTACTTC.

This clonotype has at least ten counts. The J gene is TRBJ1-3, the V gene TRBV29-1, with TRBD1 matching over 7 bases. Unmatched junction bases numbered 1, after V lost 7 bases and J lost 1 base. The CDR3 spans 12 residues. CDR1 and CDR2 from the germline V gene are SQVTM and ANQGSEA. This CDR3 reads CSAGGSGNTIYF. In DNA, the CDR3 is TGCAGCGCAGGGGGATCTGGAAACACCATATATTTT.

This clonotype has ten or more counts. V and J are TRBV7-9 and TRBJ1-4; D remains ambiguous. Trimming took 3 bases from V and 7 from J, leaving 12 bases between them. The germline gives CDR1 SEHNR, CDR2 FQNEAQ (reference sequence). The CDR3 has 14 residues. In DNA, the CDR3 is TGTGCCAGCAGCTTGAGGGTACGGGGTGAAAAACTGTTTTTT. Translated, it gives CASSLRVRGEKLFF.

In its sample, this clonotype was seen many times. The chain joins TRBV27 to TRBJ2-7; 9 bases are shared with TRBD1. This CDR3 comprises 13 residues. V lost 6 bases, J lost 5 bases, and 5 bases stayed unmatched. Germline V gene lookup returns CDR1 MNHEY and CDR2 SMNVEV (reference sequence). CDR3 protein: CASRGTGRDEQYF. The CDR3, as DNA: TGTGCCAGCAGAGGGACAGGGAGGGACGAGCAGTACTTC.

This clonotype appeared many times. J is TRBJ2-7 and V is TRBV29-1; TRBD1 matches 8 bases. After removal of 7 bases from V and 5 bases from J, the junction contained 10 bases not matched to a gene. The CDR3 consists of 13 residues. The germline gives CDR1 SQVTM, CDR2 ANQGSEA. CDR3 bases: TGCAGCGCTAAACACAGGGGGAGGAACGAGCAGTACTTC. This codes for CSAKHRGRNEQYF.

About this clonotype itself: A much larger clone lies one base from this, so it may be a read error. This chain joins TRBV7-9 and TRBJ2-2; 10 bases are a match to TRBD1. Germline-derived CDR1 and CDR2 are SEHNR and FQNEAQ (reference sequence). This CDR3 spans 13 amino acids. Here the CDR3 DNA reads TGTGCGGGACAGGGGCCTACGACCGGGGAGCTGTTTTTT. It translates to CAGQGPTTGELFF.

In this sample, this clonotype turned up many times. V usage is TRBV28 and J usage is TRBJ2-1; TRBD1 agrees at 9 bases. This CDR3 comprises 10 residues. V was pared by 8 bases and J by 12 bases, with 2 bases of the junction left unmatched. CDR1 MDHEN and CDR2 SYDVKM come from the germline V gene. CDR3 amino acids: CASGGQGQFF. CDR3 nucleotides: TGTGCCAGCGGGGGACAGGGGCAGTTCTTC.

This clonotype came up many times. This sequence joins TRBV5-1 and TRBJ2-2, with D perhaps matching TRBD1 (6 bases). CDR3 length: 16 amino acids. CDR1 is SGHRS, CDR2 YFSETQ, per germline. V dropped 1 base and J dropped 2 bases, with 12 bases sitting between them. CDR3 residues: CASSLFGQRNTGELFF. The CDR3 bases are TGCGCCAGCAGCTTGTTCGGACAGAGAAACACCGGGGAGCTGTTTTTT.

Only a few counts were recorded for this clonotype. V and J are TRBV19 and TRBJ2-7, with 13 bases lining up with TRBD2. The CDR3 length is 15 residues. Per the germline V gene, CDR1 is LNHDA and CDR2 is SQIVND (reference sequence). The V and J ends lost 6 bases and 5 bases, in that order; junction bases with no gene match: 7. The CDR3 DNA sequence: TGTGCCAGTAGCCGAGGGACTAGCGGGACCGACGAGCAGTACTTC. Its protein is CASSRGTSGTDEQYF.

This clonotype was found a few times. The CDR3 sequence: CASSQDPPSGRVVTDTQYF. CDR3 DNA sequence: TGCGCCAGCAGCCAAGATCCCCCCAGCGGGAGAGTGGTCACAGATACGCAGTATTTT. The rearrangement uses TRBV4-3 and TRBJ2-3, with 8 bases lining up with TRBD2. CDR1 LGHNA and CDR2 YSLEER come from the germline V gene. The CDR3 runs to 19 residues. The junction had 13 bases not matched to a gene; V was cut back by 0 bases and J by 2 bases.

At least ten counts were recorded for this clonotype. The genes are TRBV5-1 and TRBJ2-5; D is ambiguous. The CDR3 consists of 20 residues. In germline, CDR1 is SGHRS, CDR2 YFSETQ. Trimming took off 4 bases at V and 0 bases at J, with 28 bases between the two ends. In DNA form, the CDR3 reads TGCGCCAGCAGCCTACCCTCGCAGCAGACGGCCTCGAGGTACCAAGAGACCCAGTACTTC. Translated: CASSLPSQQTASRYQETQYF.

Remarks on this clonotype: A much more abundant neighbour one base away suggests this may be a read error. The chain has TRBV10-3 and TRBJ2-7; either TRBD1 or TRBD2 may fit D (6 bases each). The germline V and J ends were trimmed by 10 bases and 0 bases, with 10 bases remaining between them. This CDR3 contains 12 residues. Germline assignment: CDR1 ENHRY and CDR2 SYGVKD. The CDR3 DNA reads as TGTGCCACGGGGGCCGACTCCTACGAGCAGTACTTC. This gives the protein CATGADSYEQYF.

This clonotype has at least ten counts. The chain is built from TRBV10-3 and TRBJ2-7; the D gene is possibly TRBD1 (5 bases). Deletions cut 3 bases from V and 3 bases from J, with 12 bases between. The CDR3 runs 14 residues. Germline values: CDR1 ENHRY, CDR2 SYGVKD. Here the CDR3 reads CAISDSQVLYEQYF. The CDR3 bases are TGTGCCATCAGTGATTCACAGGTACTCTACGAGCAGTACTTC.

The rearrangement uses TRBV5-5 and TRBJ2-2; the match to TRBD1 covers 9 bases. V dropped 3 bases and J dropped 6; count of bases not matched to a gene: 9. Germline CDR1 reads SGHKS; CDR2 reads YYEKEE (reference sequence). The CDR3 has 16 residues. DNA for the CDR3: TGTGCCAGCAGCTCGGCTGGGACAGGGATTCCCGGGGAGCTGTTTTTT. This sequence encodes CASSSAGTGIPGELFF.

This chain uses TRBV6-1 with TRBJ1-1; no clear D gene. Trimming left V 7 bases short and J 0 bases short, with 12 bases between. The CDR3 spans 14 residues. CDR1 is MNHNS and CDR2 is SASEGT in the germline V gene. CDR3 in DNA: TGTGCCAGCACCCCCCCCGGGGTGAACACTGAAGCTTTCTTT. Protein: CASTPPGVNTEAFF.

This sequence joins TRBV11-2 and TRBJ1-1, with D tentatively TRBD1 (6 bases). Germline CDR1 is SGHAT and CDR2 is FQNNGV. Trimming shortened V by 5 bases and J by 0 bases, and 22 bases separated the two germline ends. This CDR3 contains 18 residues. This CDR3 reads CASSAPAEYREVNTEAFF. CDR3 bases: TGTGCCAGCAGCGCCCCGGCGGAGTACAGGGAGGTGAACACTGAAGCTTTCTTT.

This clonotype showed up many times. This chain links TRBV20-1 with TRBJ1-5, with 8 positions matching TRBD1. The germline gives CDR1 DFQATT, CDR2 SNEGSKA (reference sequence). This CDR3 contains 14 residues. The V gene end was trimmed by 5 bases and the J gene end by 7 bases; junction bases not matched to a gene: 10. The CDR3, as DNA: TGCAGTGCTCAACGACAGGGGTTAAGCCAGCCCCAGCATTTT. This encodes CSAQRQGLSQPQHF.

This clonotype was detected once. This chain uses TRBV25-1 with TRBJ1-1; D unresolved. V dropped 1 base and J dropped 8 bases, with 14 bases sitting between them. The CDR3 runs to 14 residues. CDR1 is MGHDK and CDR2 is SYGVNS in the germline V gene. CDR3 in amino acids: CASSESGSPGEAFF. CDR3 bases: TGTGCCAGCAGTGAATCGGGATCCCCTGGAGAAGCTTTCTTT.

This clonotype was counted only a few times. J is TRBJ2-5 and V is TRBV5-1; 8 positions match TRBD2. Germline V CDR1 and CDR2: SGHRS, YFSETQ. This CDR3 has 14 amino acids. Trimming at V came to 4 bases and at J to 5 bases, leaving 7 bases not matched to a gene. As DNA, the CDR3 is TGCGCCAGCAGCACGGGCGAGCGGGAGGAGACCCAGTACTTC. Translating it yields CASSTGEREETQYF.

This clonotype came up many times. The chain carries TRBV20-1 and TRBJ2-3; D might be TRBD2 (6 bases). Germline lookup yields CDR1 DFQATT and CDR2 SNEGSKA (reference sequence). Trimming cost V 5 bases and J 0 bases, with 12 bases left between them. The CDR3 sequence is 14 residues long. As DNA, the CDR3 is TGCAGTGCTCCGGGGGAAGTTAGCACAGATACGCAGTATTTT. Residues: CSAPGEVSTDTQYF.

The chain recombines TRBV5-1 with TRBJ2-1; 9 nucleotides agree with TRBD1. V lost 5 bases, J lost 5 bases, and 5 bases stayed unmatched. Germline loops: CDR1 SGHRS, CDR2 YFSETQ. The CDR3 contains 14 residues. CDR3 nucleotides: TGCGCCAGCAGAGAACAGGGGGCCGACAATGAGCAGTTCTTC. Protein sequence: CASREQGADNEQFF. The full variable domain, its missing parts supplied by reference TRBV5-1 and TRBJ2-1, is KAGVTQTPRYLIKTRGQQVTLSCSPISGHRSVSWYQQTPGQGLQFLFEYFSETQRNKGNFPGRFSGRQFSNSRSEMNVSTLELGDSALYLCASREQGADNEQFFGPGTRLTVL.

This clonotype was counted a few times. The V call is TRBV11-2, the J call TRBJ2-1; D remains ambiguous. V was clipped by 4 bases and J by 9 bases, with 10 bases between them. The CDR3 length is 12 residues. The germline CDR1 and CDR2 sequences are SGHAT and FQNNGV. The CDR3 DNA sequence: TGTGCCAGCAGCTATCTCTCCTTTGAGCAGTTCTTC. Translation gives CASSYLSFEQFF.

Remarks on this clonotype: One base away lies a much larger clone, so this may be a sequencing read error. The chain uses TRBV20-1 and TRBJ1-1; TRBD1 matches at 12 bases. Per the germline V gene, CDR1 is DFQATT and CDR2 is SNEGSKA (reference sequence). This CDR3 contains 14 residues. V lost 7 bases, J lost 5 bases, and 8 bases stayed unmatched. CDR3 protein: CSGRGDRGRTEAFF. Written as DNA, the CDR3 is TGCAGTGGTAGGGGGGACAGGGGGCGGACTGAAGCTTTCTTT.